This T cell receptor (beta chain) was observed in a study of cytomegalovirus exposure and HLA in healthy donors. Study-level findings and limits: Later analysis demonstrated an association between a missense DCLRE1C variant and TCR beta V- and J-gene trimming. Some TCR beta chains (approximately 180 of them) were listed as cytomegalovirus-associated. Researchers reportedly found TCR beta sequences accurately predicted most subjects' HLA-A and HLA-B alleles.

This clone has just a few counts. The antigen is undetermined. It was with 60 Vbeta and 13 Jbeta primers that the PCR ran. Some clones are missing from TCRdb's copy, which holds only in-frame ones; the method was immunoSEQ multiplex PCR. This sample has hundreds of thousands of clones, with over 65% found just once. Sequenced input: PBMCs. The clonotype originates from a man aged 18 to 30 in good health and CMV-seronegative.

The CDR3 reads CASSYDRGLHGYTF. CDR3 nucleotide sequence: TGTGCCAGCAGTTATGACAGGGGTTTGCATGGCTACACCTTC. The chain couples TRBV28 to TRBJ1-2, with TRBD1 identical over 8 bases. The CDR3 contains 14 residues. The germline gives CDR1 MDHEN, CDR2 SYDVKM. Trimming removed 4 bases from V and 6 bases from J; junction bases left unmatched: 7.